Given below is one TCR beta chain in context. This record comes from a study of blood T cell repertoires in COVID-19. Assay: immunoSEQ multiplex PCR; the TCRdb copy retains only in-frame clones and omits some. Here the sample spans over 120,000 clones, approximately 80% being singletons. This CDR3 contains 19 residues. Trimming removed 2 bases from V and 7 bases from J, with 29 bases in between. The V gene's germline CDR1 is KGHSH and CDR2 LQKENI. The J gene is TRBJ2-5, the V gene TRBV18, with D possibly being TRBD2 (5 bases). This sequence was found in a woman aged 45-59 years who had recovered from COVID-19. Source material: PBMCs or T cells enriched from blood (not recorded which). CDR3 sequence reads: CASSPGVASLPGTEGTQYF. The CDR3, as DNA: TGTGCCAGCTCACCAGGTGTAGCCAGTTTACCCGGCACCGAGGGGACCCAGTACTTC.